This T cell receptor (beta chain) was identified during a study of cytomegalovirus exposure and HLA in healthy donors. Study-level points and caveats: Accurate predictions that matched the HLA-A and HLA-B alleles of most subjects were reportedly made from TCR beta sequences. About 87% or about 30% of the time was how often most TCR beta V segments were productive, according to an earlier analysis.

Germline CDR1 reads LNHNV; CDR2 reads YYDKDF (reference sequence). The ends were cut back, 0 bases at V and 3 bases at J, with 8 bases in the middle. CDR3 size: 15 residues. Concerning this clone itself: Its antigen is unidentified.

13 Jbeta primers and 60 Vbeta primers were used for the PCR. The authors' processing: In a later analysis, around 87 million unique TCR beta chains included roughly 11 million shared by two or more donors. Measured with immunoSEQ multiplex PCR; TCRdb has only the in-frame clones, and not every one. V and J calls and clone size come straight from that table; D and trimming were deduced from the DNA. The repertoire holds approximately 190,000 clones, with roughly 13% as singletons. It was healthy bone marrow donors who served as donors. J is TRBJ2-2 and V is TRBV15; D unclear. The source is a man aged 45-65 years in good health and CMV-seropositive. What was sequenced was PBMCs. CDR3 protein: CATSRDLADTGELFF. The CDR3, as DNA: TGTGCCACCAGCAGAGATCTGGCCGACACCGGGGAGCTGTTTTTT.